The T cell receptor beta chain described here comes from a study of shared clonotypes between healthy human individuals. Overall study findings and caveats: The authors sampled blood alone, and tissue repertoires likely differ. Genetic and exposure-history diversity was limited by the few donors.

The germline V gene has CDR1 GTSNPN and CDR2 SVGIG (reference sequence). V gave up 2 bases and J gave up 0 bases, with 18 bases separating them. The length of the CDR3 is 17 residues. Clones were read by immunoSEQ multiplex PCR, and TCRdb kept only the in-frame ones, dropping some. The sample includes about 490,000 clones, around 78% of them seen just once. Note on this clone: The target antigen is unknown.

This sequence originates from a middle-aged woman in good health. Some clones in this sample may be carry-over from other donors' samples. V usage is TRBV30 and J usage is TRBJ2-3; possibly TRBD1 or TRBD2 for D (5 bases each). The source material was PBMCs. The CDR3 bases are TGTGCCTGGAGTCATTCCCGGGACGGAACTAGCACAGATACGCAGTATTTT. It specifies CAWSHSRDGTSTDTQYF.